This T cell receptor beta chain was found in a study of T cell responses to AZD1222 COVID-19 vaccine. The study's findings and limits: Increased Spike-specific TCR breadth and depth were observed after two AZD1222 doses. Reportedly, nearly half of unique spike TCRs recognized epitopes outside B.1.351/B.1.1.7 mutations. White British people made up most donors, females outnumbered males, and clonal diversity was possibly underestimated.

About this clone: The antigen is unknown.

Assay: immunoSEQ multiplex PCR; the TCRdb copy retains only in-frame clones and omits some. The data show 110,000 to 150,000 clones, 85% to 90% seen once. This CDR3 has 12 amino acids. Trimming shortened V by 8 bases and J by 7 bases, and 14 bases separated the two germline ends. Germline CDR1 and CDR2: SEHNR and FQNEAQ (reference sequence). The TCR was taken from an adult in good health. This sample comprised peripheral blood, obtained on day 0 of AZD1222 vaccination. The chain is built from TRBV7-9 and TRBJ1-2; D unresolved. As DNA, the CDR3 is TGTGCCAGCCGCCTTAGTGGATCTGGCTACACCTTC. Its translation: CASRLSGSGYTF.